Described below is a single T cell receptor (beta chain) sequence and its context. The sample belongs to a study of blood T cell repertoires in COVID-19. The table came from immunoSEQ multiplex PCR; TCRdb's copy has only in-frame clones and leaves some out. The sample has about 120,000 clones, roughly 84% seen once. Germline V CDR1 and CDR2: LNHDA, SQIVND (reference sequence). Trimming left V 7 bases short and J 0 bases short, with 10 bases between. This CDR3 contains 15 residues. This TCR came from a woman aged 25 to 45 who had recovered from COVID-19. The genes are TRBV19 and TRBJ2-6; weak D call: TRBD1 (5 bases). Sequencing was carried out using PBMCs or T cells enriched from blood (not recorded which). CDR3 coding DNA: TGTGCCAGTACCGACAGAGCCTCTGGGGCCAACGTCCTGACTTTC. Translation: CASTDRASGANVLTF.